This T cell receptor (beta chain) stems from a study of shared T cell receptors in the human thymus. CDR1 and CDR2 (germline): SSHAT, FNYEAQ (reference sequence). CDR3 size: 13 residues. V was shortened by 1 base and J by 3 bases, with 4 bases between the two germline ends. The table came from immunoSEQ multiplex PCR; TCRdb's copy has only in-frame clones and leaves some out. The sample has 550,000 to 800,000 clones; approximately 85% are singletons. This sample also belongs to another study, concerning human thymus T cells. That source reports: Donation was from healthy Finnish infants who were having corrective surgery that addressed congenital heart defects. Thymus pieces cut out during corrective heart surgery were the tissue that was used. Within thymic and blood repertoires, V and J gene usage appeared to be biased. A high degree of thymic repertoire overlap among unrelated individuals was reported in related research.

The chain links TRBV7-7 to TRBJ1-3; D uncertain. Input material: thymocytes. The source of this sequence is a girl under two years old with a congenital heart defect. CDR3 amino acids: CASSLVIGNTIYF. The CDR3 coding sequence is TGTGCCAGCAGCTTAGTTATTGGAAACACCATATATTTT. The full variable domain, rest sourced from reference TRBV7-7 and TRBJ1-3, is GAGVSQSPRYKVTKRGQDVTLRCDPISSHATLYWYQQALGQGPEFLTYFNYEAQPDKSGLPSDRFSAERPEGSISTLTIQRTEQRDSAMYRCASSLVIGNTIYFGEGSWLTVV.